This TCR beta chain was captured in a study of cytomegalovirus exposure and HLA in healthy donors (dated by TCRdb to 2017 to 2019). In terms of the full investigation: In an earlier analysis of under 750 of the donors, approximately 260 Gb of sequence data and just under 120 million unique TCR beta sequences from roughly 200 million T cells were reported. Approximately 300 gigabases of sequencing data and roughly 90 million unique TCR sequences were included in an early release covering about 700 HLA-typed donors. Among the roughly 400 genotyped donors, around 81% belonged to the genetic ancestry cluster associated with self-reported Caucasian donors. The study aimed to test whether signatures of past pathogen exposure could be identified by cataloging public T cell receptors. Using immunosequencing, the study profiled T cell repertoires from about 610 subjects and related those repertoires to cytomegalovirus serostatus. Along with the approximately 700-subject first cohort, a separate validation cohort of more than 90 different subjects was used. To predict cytomegalovirus infection status, the study combined high-throughput TCR immunosequencing, statistical association of individual TCRs with disease status, and machine learning. In a later analysis, previously published TCR beta repertoires from some 640 donors were re-analyzed and high-resolution HLA genotyping was added so that TCR occurrence patterns could be studied. The later analysis used no new phenotypic data to find candidate immune exposures, relying instead on TCR beta sequences and their occurrence across donors. To decide whether each TCR beta V gene segment behaved as functional or pseudogenic, an earlier analysis of approximately 620 of the donors relied on high-throughput TCR beta sequencing. Donor age, sex, ethnicity and CMV serostatus were compiled alongside the repertoire data. Genome-wide SNP genotypes for about 65% of the 666 donors were used in a later genetic analysis, which treated that subset as a discovery cohort. Every discovery cohort repertoire had been produced on one sequencing platform. Both class I and class II loci were covered by HLA typing, at four-digit resolution. Typing coverage differed by locus: A, B, C, DRB1 and DQB1 were typed in about 629-640 donors, DQA1 in about 500, DPA1 in approximately 600, and DPB1 in approximately 450. Five DR-DQ haplotypes were handled as single units for association and clustering, since linkage in the cohort was strong. Among 398 genotyped donors of the cohort, an average of about 240,000 unique TCR beta nucleotide sequences were sequenced per donor, about a sixth of them non-productive. The paper's findings and limits, for the study overall: A cluster of highly shared sequence variants was judged likely to represent a technical artifact of the sequencing pipeline. While some public TCRs were present in many individuals, most TCR sequences turned up only very rarely across donors. HLA typing was unavailable for some donors at each locus, so association tests used only the typed subset. The authors suggested that the approach could potentially be generalized to other disease states and immunological phenotypes. For the cohort, immune exposure information was limited to CMV serostatus. A later analysis reported that several top co-occurrence clusters appeared linked to parvovirus B19, influenza, CMV and Epstein-Barr virus. A later genetic analysis reported fewer N-insertions in productive TCRs among donors in an Asian-associated ancestry cluster than the roughly 640-donor mean. Some IMGT-functional V segments, including TRBV6-2 and TRBV6-3, could not be distinguished by the 87-base-pair reads and were therefore excluded. In a later analysis, the rate of TCR association differed among HLA loci, with DRB1 alleles having the most associated TCRs and HLA-C alleles having the fewest. A later genetic analysis associated a missense DCLRE1C variant with V-gene and J-gene trimming of TCR beta chains, and an independent cohort replicated the association. An earlier analysis of around 600 of the donors showed that most TCR beta V segments appeared in productive rearrangements either about 87% or about 30% of the time, which broadly matched IMGT annotations. Compared with equally common non-associated chains, HLA-associated TCR beta chains in a later analysis were more clonally expanded and had lower generation probabilities. The cohort was sequenced for TCR beta chains only, and without alpha or paired-chain data the features that could be detected were limited. Most CMV-associated TCR beta chains appeared to be HLA-restricted in a later analysis, and the HLA associations seemed to be driven largely by CMV exposure. Specific HLA alleles were associated with 15,000 to 20,000 TCR beta sequences at a false discovery rate of 0.05 in a later analysis. A further reported finding was that TCR beta sequences accurately predicted the HLA-A and HLA-B alleles for most subjects in the first cohort. Because counts were too low, 15 to 20 rarely observed V segments, including chromosome 9 orphons, were left out of the earlier analysis of over 550 of the donors. Correlated functional status among segregating V segments might be attributable to linkage disequilibrium, but an unknown experimental factor could not be ruled out. When HLA alleles, especially DR and DQ, strongly co-occurred, TCR associations were difficult to assign to individual alleles. Roughly uniform sequencing depth across donors was assumed in presence/absence analyses, although this assumption may not hold. In the study, some 160 TCR beta chains were listed as associated with cytomegalovirus. The classifier was reported to diagnose cytomegalovirus status with high specificity and sensitivity in both the original and validation cohorts. A few of the identified cytomegalovirus-associated TCR beta chains were confirmed in vitro to be specific for cytomegalovirus antigens.

Details on this clone: It lacks a known antigen. The input lacks base qualities; no much larger clone sits a single base away.

Preparation of the library involved the immunoSEQ multiplex PCR assay. For the multiplex PCR, a mixture combining 60 forward primers for TCR Vbeta segments and 13 reverse primers for TCR Jbeta segments was used. The CDR3 region of rearranged TCR beta genes was amplified from genomic DNA by a multiplex PCR assay. The Illumina HiSeq System was used to sequence the amplified TCR beta libraries as 87-base-pair reads. The original methods were these. A later analysis counted about 76 million unique TCR beta chains across the 700 or so repertoires, and some 11 million of these chains were shared by at least two donors. Raw reads were error-corrected and collapsed into unique sequences by a nearest-neighbor algorithm in which closely related sequences were merged to remove PCR and sequencing errors. CDR3 sequences were aligned to IMGT reference sequences to assign V, D and J gene segments. For a sequence to be retained, at least a six-nucleotide match to both a V gene segment and a J gene segment was required. A rearrangement was called productive if the CDR3 had no stop codons and remained in frame with V and J, and every other rearrangement was called non-productive. CDR3 was defined by IMGT convention, running from the second conserved V-encoded cysteine to the conserved J-encoded phenylalanine. In an earlier analysis of more than 550 of the donors, sequences lacking an unambiguous match to a single V gene segment were excluded. In an earlier analysis of approximately 500 of the donors, a V segment was called functional when productive rearrangements were above 56.7%, and segregating when the standard deviation between donors exceeded 5%. To diagnose cytomegalovirus status from the catalog of TCR beta chain sequences, a statistical classification framework was built. A later analysis assigned V and J genes by comparing TCR nucleotide sequences with IMGT/GENE-DB human TR gene sequences. The TCRdist pipeline was used in a later analysis to assign CDR3 sequences and most-parsimonious VDJ recombination scenarios. In a later analysis, each TCR beta chain was defined by its CDR3 amino acid sequence together with its V-gene family, and reads lacking a unique V-gene family were excluded. In a later analysis, 550 to 650 highly shared, low-generation-probability nucleotide sequences were removed to address suspected cross-contamination and a sequencing artifact. A later analysis calculated a clonal expansion index for each public chain from normalized within-repertoire ranks of inferred template counts. In a later analysis, generation probabilities were computed with a VDJ recombination model fitted to out-of-frame rearrangements, and the resulting probabilities were checked against IGoR. Hypergeometric tests were used in a later analysis to score TCR-TCR, TCR-HLA and TCR-CMV co-occurrence, with a repertoire-size bias correction applied to the TCR pairs. In a later analysis, false discovery rates were estimated by permuting HLA or CMV assignments 20 times. In a later analysis, co-occurring TCRs were grouped using DBSCAN, with TCRdist sequence similarity added in when clustering inside HLA-allele-positive subsets. Co-occurrence clustering excluded repertoires with fewer than 30,000 or more than 120,000 public chains, plus five with anomalous nucleotide sharing. TCRdb re-hosts the immuneACCESS table, in-frame sequences only. Its copies lack some clones; in the studies checked, an unresolved V gene accounts for under half of them, and the cause for the rest is not known. The V and J calls and clone size were taken over from that table, and D and trimming were inferred from the DNA. The sample table holds some 150,000 clones, of which 60% to 85% were seen once. Together, the top ten hold around 2% of the sample.

From the cysteine through the phenylalanine, the CDR3 covers 18 amino acids. This entry keeps only the CDR3 DNA: 54 bases, framed from base 1. Relative to germline, V is missing 0 bases and J is missing 4 bases, with 5 bases of the junction outside any gene match. Looking up the germline V gene yields CDR1 SGHVS and CDR2 FNYEAQ. The cohort consisted of 666 healthy bone marrow donors. All cohort members were sampled while nominally healthy, although unrecorded immune exposures were likely present. The donor tested CMV seropositive, placing the donor among the 250 to 350 seropositive members of the cohort. A peripheral blood sample was provided by each donor, and peripheral blood mononuclear cells were used for TCR beta sequencing. The Qiagen DNeasy Blood Extraction Kit was used to extract genomic DNA from the blood cell samples.

The receptor comes from a female donor in good health and CMV-seropositive. The chain is made from TRBV7-6 and TRBJ2-2, and 13 junctional nucleotides match TRBD2. The specimen was PBMCs. The DNA sequence is given as TGTGCCAGCAGCTTAGCAACTAGCGGGGGGGCCTTCACCGGGGAGCTGTTTTTT. It specifies CASSLATSGGAFTGELFF.